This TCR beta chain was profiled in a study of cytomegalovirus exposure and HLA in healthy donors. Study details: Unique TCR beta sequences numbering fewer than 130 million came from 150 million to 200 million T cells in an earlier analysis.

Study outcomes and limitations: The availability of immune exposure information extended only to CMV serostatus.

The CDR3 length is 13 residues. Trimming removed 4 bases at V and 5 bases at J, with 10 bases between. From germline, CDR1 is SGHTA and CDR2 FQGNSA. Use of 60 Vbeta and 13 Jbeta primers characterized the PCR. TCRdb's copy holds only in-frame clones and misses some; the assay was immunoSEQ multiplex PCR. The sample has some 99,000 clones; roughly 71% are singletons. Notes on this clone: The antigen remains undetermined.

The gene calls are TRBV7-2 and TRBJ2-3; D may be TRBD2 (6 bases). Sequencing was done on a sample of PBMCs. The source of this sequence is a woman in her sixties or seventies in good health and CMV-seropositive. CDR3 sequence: CASSWRDLDTQYF. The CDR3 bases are TGTGCCAGCAGCTGGAGGGACCTAGATACGCAGTATTTT.